This T cell receptor (beta chain) came from a study of shared clonotypes between healthy human individuals. Profiling relied on immunoSEQ multiplex PCR, and the TCRdb table lists in-frame clones only, not all of them. The sample yields approximately 1.5 million clones, approximately 98% seen once. This clone was recorded a few times. The antigen remains unidentified. Points from the study as a whole: Apart from blood, nothing was sampled; tissue repertoires likely differ. Shared clonotypes across all four donors exceeded non-shared ones in generation probability. Larger richness was generally estimated for naive than memory subsets.

Germline lookup yields CDR1 MGHRA and CDR2 YSYEKL. This CDR3 is 15 amino acids long. Trimming stripped 1 base from V and 4 bases from J, with 13 bases between. The receptor was derived from a man under 40 in good health. Material for sequencing was naive CD4+ T cells sorted from blood. Regarding subset: CD45RA+ positively selected. This sequence joins TRBV4-1 and TRBJ1-2; D remains ambiguous. CDR3 sequence reads: CASSQVNERGYGYTF. The DNA of the CDR3 is TGCGCCAGCAGCCAAGTCAATGAAAGAGGCTATGGCTACACCTTC.